The rows below give T cell receptor beta chains drawn from one sample of a study of identifying expanded T cells in peripheral blood. The method was immunoSEQ multiplex PCR; TCRdb's version includes in-frame clones alone and lacks a portion of them. Of under 150,000 clones in the sample, 80% to 90% are singletons; the top ten hold around 8.2%. Sequencing was done on a sample of blood. These receptor sequences come from a person aged 18 to 69 in good health. Both conserved end residues are part of each CDR3. Fields, in order: J gene, D gene, V gene, clone size, CDR3 protein, CDR3 DNA. D genes are given only for firm matches. Size tells how often a clone was seen (once, few, many) or the class of an expanded clone, and some rows leave it out.

TRBJ2-3 | - | TRBV29-1 | - | CSVETGWAQYF | TGCAGCGTTGAAACGGGTTGGGCGCAGTATTTT
TRBJ2-3 | - | TRBV2 | once | CASGVANTDTQYF | TGTGCCAGCGGGGTGGCTAACACAGATACGCAGTATTTT
TRBJ2-5 | TRBD2 | TRBV9 | - | CASSFSGRGDGETQYF | TGTGCCAGCAGCTTCAGCGGGAGGGGGGATGGGGAGACCCAGTACTTC
TRBJ1-1 | - | TRBV19 | - | CASRDRDGQNTEAFF | TGTGCCAGTAGGGATCGGGACGGGCAGAACACTGAAGCTTTCTTT
TRBJ2-7 | - | TRBV5-1 | - | CASSPGDGSYEQYF | TGCGCCAGCAGCCCGGGGGACGGATCCTACGAGCAGTACTTC
TRBJ2-1 | - | TRBV5-8 | once | CASSLIGEQFF | TGTGCCAGCAGCTTGATAGGTGAGCAGTTCTTC
TRBJ2-5 | - | TRBV10-3 | - | CAAGGGDQETQYF | TGTGCCGCCGGGGGCGGGGACCAAGAGACCCAGTACTTC
TRBJ2-3 | TRBD1 | TRBV28 | - | CASKEQGAGTDTQYF | TGTGCCAGCAAGGAGCAGGGGGCCGGCACAGATACGCAGTATTTT
TRBJ1-5 | TRBD1 | TRBV9 | - | CASSSGEGQGYQPQHF | TGTGCCAGCAGCTCAGGGGAGGGACAGGGATATCAGCCCCAGCATTTT
TRBJ1-2 | - | TRBV18 | - | CASSPMGQGYGYTF | TGTGCCAGCTCACCAATGGGGCAGGGCTATGGCTACACCTTC
TRBJ1-2 | - | TRBV29-1 | - | CSVEERSAYGYTF | TGCAGCGTTGAAGAGAGATCAGCCTATGGCTACACCTTC
TRBJ1-4 | - | TRBV6-5 | - | CASSYDRMATNEKLFF | TGTGCCAGCAGTTACGACAGGATGGCAACTAATGAAAAACTGTTTTTT
TRBJ2-1 | TRBD1 | TRBV6-6 | - | CASSTRDRGFDEQFF | TGTGCCAGCAGTACCCGGGACAGGGGGTTTGATGAGCAGTTCTTC
TRBJ2-3 | TRBD2 | TRBV4-1 | - | CASSQVGLAGSAGTDTQYF | TGCGCCAGCAGCCAAGTTGGACTAGCGGGAAGTGCTGGCACAGATACGCAGTATTTT
TRBJ2-7 | - | TRBV4-1 | - | CASSQDSSGASYEQYF | TGCGCCAGCAGCCAAGATAGTTCCGGGGCCTCCTACGAGCAGTACTTC
TRBJ2-7 | TRBD2 | TRBV5-6 | - | CASSLAPSGRAEQYF | TGTGCCAGCAGCTTGGCCCCTAGCGGGAGGGCCGAGCAGTACTTC
TRBJ1-2 | - | TRBV2 | - | CASIGGLYGYTF | TGTGCCAGCATTGGCGGGCTCTATGGCTACACCTTC
TRBJ2-5 | TRBD2 | TRBV19 | - | CASTATSGGRETQYF | TGTGCCAGTACCGCGACTAGCGGGGGGCGAGAGACCCAGTACTTC
TRBJ2-2 | - | TRBV7-3 | - | CASSLMAGNTGELFF | TGTGCCAGCAGCTTAATGGCAGGGAACACCGGGGAGCTGTTTTTT
TRBJ1-3 | - | TRBV9 | - | CASSDFSGNTIYF | TGTGCCAGCAGCGATTTTTCTGGAAACACCATATATTTT
TRBJ1-1 | - | TRBV7-6 | - | CASSQGHRRNTEAFF | TGTGCCAGTTCACAGGGTCACCGAAGGAACACTGAAGCTTTCTTT
TRBJ2-5 | TRBD1 | TRBV5-6 | - | CASSGYRGETQYF | TGTGCCAGCAGCGGGTACAGGGGGGAGACCCAGTACTTC
TRBJ1-5 | - | TRBV4-1 | - | CASSQEGVNQPQHF | TGCGCCAGCAGCCAAGAGGGGGTAAATCAGCCCCAGCATTTT
TRBJ1-1 | - | TRBV7-2 | - | CASSLGVWEKEAFF | TGTGCCAGCAGCTTAGGGGTGTGGGAAAAGGAAGCTTTCTTT
TRBJ1-5 | - | TRBV7-2 | - | CASSLTSGPEQPQHF | TGTGCCAGCAGCTTAACCTCCGGACCAGAACAGCCCCAGCATTTT
TRBJ2-3 | TRBD2 | TRBV28 | - | CASSFGRRGGPDTDTQYF | TGTGCCAGCAGTTTTGGCCGGCGCGGGGGACCAGACACAGATACGCAGTATTTT
TRBJ2-1 | TRBD1 | TRBV27 | - | CASRKPGQGANNEQFF | TGTGCCAGCAGAAAACCGGGACAGGGGGCGAATAATGAGCAGTTCTTC
TRBJ1-5 | TRBD1 | TRBV28 | - | CASSTFRDRERGNQPQHF | TGTGCCAGCAGCACATTCCGGGACAGGGAAAGGGGCAATCAGCCCCAGCATTTT
TRBJ2-5 | TRBD2 | TRBV19 | - | CASSMPSGSPVGQETQYF | TGTGCCAGTAGTATGCCTAGCGGGAGCCCCGTGGGGCAAGAGACCCAGTACTTC
TRBJ2-2 | - | TRBV7-8 | - | CASSLGTLNTGELFF | TGTGCCAGCAGCTTAGGAACACTTAACACCGGGGAGCTGTTTTTT
TRBJ1-3 | - | TRBV5-8 | - | CASSFGLSGNTIYF | TGTGCCAGCAGCTTCGGGCTCTCTGGAAACACCATATATTTT
TRBJ1-1 | - | TRBV27 | - | CASSLRWGRMNTEAFF | TGTGCCAGCAGTTTAAGGTGGGGCAGGATGAACACTGAAGCTTTCTTT
TRBJ2-1 | - | TRBV6-5 | - | CASTKIPGDRDEQFF | TGTGCCAGCACCAAAATCCCGGGAGACAGGGATGAGCAGTTCTTC
TRBJ1-1 | - | TRBV7-9 | - | CASSLNGNTEAFF | TGTGCCAGCAGCTTAAACGGGAACACTGAAGCTTTCTTT
TRBJ2-1 | - | TRBV7-2 | - | CASSSGTQTYNEQFF | TGTGCCAGCAGCTCCGGGACACAAACCTACAATGAGCAGTTCTTC
TRBJ2-1 | TRBD1 | TRBV28 | - | CASSLQGDEQFF | TGTGCCAGCAGCCTACAGGGGGATGAGCAGTTCTTC
TRBJ2-3 | TRBD2 | TRBV11-2 | - | CASSLEGGSKTDTQYF | TGTGCCAGCAGCTTAGAGGGCGGGAGTAAAACAGATACGCAGTATTTT
TRBJ2-3 | - | TRBV2 | - | CASGPGDTQYF | TGTGCCAGCGGACCCGGAGATACGCAGTATTTT
TRBJ2-7 | TRBD1 | TRBV6-6 | - | CASSQTGNSYEQYF | TGTGCCAGCAGCCAGACAGGGAACTCCTACGAGCAGTACTTC
TRBJ2-2 | - | TRBV5-6 | once | CASSLGAGELFF | TGTGCCAGCAGCTTGGGGGCCGGGGAGCTGTTTTTT
TRBJ1-2 | TRBD1 | TRBV19 | once | CASSSGQGKPSNYGYTF | TGTGCCAGTAGTTCAGGACAGGGGAAACCTTCTAACTATGGCTACACCTTC
TRBJ2-7 | - | TRBV4-1 | - | CASSHLGGYEQYF | TGCGCCAGCAGCCATTTAGGCGGATACGAGCAGTACTTC
TRBJ2-7 | TRBD1 | TRBV6-6 | - | CASRNFPTGESEQYF | TGTGCCAGCAGGAATTTCCCGACAGGGGAATCCGAGCAGTACTTC
TRBJ1-1 | - | TRBV18 | - | CASSPPSQNTEAFF | TGTGCCAGCTCACCCCCGAGCCAGAACACTGAAGCTTTCTTT
TRBJ2-5 | TRBD2 | TRBV2 | - | CASRASLAGSETQYF | TGTGCCAGCAGGGCCAGCCTAGCGGGATCAGAGACCCAGTACTTC
TRBJ2-2 | TRBD1 | TRBV25-1 | - | CASYPGTANTGELFF | TGTGCCAGCTATCCCGGGACAGCTAACACCGGGGAGCTGTTTTTT
TRBJ1-3 | - | TRBV5-1 | - | CASSFGGEDYGNTIYF | TGCGCCAGCAGCTTTGGCGGGGAGGATTATGGAAACACCATATATTTT
TRBJ1-2 | - | TRBV7-8 | - | CASSHDRIYGYTF | TGTGCCAGCAGCCATGACAGGATCTATGGCTACACCTTC